This paragraph reports one T cell receptor (beta chain). This record belongs to a study of blood T cell repertoires in COVID-19. Trimming left V 1 base short and J 0 bases short, with 10 bases between. CDR1 and CDR2 from the germline V gene are MGHRA and YSYEKL. The CDR3 loop spans 16 amino acids. Profiled with immunoSEQ multiplex PCR; TCRdb holds only in-frame clones, not every one. The profile shows 200,000 or so clones, 82% of them singletons. The V call is TRBV4-1, the J call TRBJ2-1, with D perhaps matching TRBD2 (6 bases). Source material: peripheral blood. The TCR sequence derives from a woman aged 30 to 39 with acute or convalescent COVID-19. The DNA for the CDR3 is TGCGCCAGCAGCCAAGTTCTGCGGGGCTCCTACAATGAGCAGTTCTTC. This codes for CASSQVLRGSYNEQFF.